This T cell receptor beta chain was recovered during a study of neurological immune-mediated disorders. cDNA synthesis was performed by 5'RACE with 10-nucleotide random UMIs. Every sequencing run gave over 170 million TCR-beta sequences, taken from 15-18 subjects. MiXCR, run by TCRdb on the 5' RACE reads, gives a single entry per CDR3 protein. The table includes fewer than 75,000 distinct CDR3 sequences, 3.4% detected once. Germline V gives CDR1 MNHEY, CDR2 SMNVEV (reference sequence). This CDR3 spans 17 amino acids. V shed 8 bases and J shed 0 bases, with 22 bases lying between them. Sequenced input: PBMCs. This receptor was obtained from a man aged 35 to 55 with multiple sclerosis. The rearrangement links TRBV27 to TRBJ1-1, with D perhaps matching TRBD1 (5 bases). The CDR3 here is CASHRNRWEVMNTEAFF. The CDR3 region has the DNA TGTGCCAGCCATAGGAACAGGTGGGAAGTGATGAACACTGAAGCTTTCTTT.